A single sample is the source of the 26 T cell receptor beta chains below, sequenced in a study of OX40 agonist ivuxolimab in advanced cancers. The assay was immunoSEQ multiplex PCR, and TCRdb's table has in-frame clones only and misses some. The sample lists 55,000 to 70,000 clones, under 90% occurring once. This specimen was CD4+ or CD8+ T cells sorted from blood, taken in a trial of the OX40 agonist ivuxolimab. These receptors originate from an adult with an advanced solid tumor such as melanoma, head and neck, liver or kidney cancer.

The chain couples TRBV18 to TRBJ2-7; the match to TRBD2 covers 7 bases. CDR1 and CDR2 from the germline V gene are KGHSH and LQKENI. Trimming cost V 2 bases and J 4 bases; bases outside gene matches: 5. This CDR3 has 14 amino acids. This chain's CDR3 is CASSPGGGVYEQYF. CDR3 DNA sequence: TGTGCCAGCTCACCAGGCGGGGGTGTGTACGAGCAGTACTTC.

The chain links TRBV11-3 to TRBJ2-5; D might be TRBD1 (6 bases). Per the germline V gene, CDR1 is SGHNT and CDR2 is YENEEA. This CDR3 comprises 15 residues. V dropped 7 bases and J dropped 1 base, with 16 bases sitting between them. CDR3 nucleotide sequence: TGTGCCAGCACCCCCACAGGGTCTTCCCAAGAGACCCAGTACTTC. It codes for CASTPTGSSQETQYF.

This chain joins TRBV18 and TRBJ2-5, with unresolved D. The CDR3 spans 15 residues. Germline-derived CDR1 and CDR2 are KGHSH and LQKENI. Trimming shortened V by 6 bases and J by 1 base, and 15 bases separated the two germline ends. CDR3 sequence (DNA): TGTGCCAGCTCCCTGAGGAGCAGTCCCCAAGAGACCCAGTACTTC. It is translated as CASSLRSSPQETQYF.

The chain joins TRBV10-2 to TRBJ2-3, with D tentatively TRBD1 (5 bases). The CDR3 spans 12 residues. Germline CDR1 reads WSHSY; CDR2 reads SAAADI. V was cut by 6 bases and J by 2 bases, with 6 bases left in between. CDR3 sequence reads: CASRDTTDTQYF. Here the CDR3 DNA reads TGCGCCAGCAGGGACACCACAGATACGCAGTATTTT.

V gene TRBV11-3 combines with J gene TRBJ1-1; D gene unclear. Germline-derived CDR1 and CDR2 are SGHNT and YENEEA. Trimming cost V 4 bases and J 0 bases, with 9 bases left between them. The CDR3 totals 14 residues. CDR3 nucleotide sequence: TGTGCCAGCAGCTCTCAAGGGATGAACACTGAAGCTTTCTTT. As protein: CASSSQGMNTEAFF.

The V call is TRBV6-5, the J call TRBJ1-5; D is perhaps TRBD1 (6 bases). The CDR3 sequence is 14 residues long. CDR1 is MNHEY and CDR2 is SVGAGI in the germline V gene. V lost 6 bases and J 3 bases, leaving 12 bases between the germline ends. The CDR3 sequence: CASRKGGVNQPQHF. In nucleotides, the CDR3 is TGTGCCAGCAGAAAGGGGGGGGTCAATCAGCCCCAGCATTTT.

The V and J genes are TRBV12-5 and TRBJ2-2, with TRBD1 matching 8 bases. Losses at the gene ends were 2 bases for V and 5 bases for J; bases not matched to a gene: 1. CDR1 is LGHNT and CDR2 is FRNRAP in the germline V gene. The CDR3 length is 14 residues. The CDR3 region is CASGLRTGTGELFF. The DNA for the CDR3 is TGTGCTAGTGGTTTGAGGACAGGGACCGGGGAGCTGTTTTTT.

V usage is TRBV6-1 and J usage is TRBJ1-3; D gene unclear. V was cut by 7 bases and J by 0 bases, with 7 bases left in between. The CDR3 is made up of 13 amino acids. Germline V CDR1 and CDR2: MNHNS, SASEGT. The CDR3 spells CASTWDSGNTIYF. In nucleotides, the CDR3 is TGTGCCAGCACGTGGGACTCTGGAAACACCATATATTTT.

The chain recombines TRBV7-9 with TRBJ2-5, with TRBD1 matching 11 bases. Matching the DNA end better, TRBJ2-7 makes the J call doubtful. Germline V gene data show CDR1 as SEHNR and CDR2 as FQNEAQ (reference sequence). The CDR3 length is 16 residues. For the CDR3, the DNA is TGTGCCAGCAGCTTTTCCGGGACAGGGGGTTTCGACGAGCAGTACTTC. Translation: CASSFSGTGGFDEQYF.

As DNA, the CDR3 is TGTGCCAGCAGCAAAGGGACAGGGCTGGAGACCCAGTACTTC. Translated: CASSKGTGLETQYF. The chain links TRBV7-9 to TRBJ2-5; 9 bases line up with TRBD1. V trimming: 5 bases; J trimming: 5 bases; junction bases outside the gene matches: 6. Germline CDR1 reads SEHNR; CDR2 reads FQNEAQ (reference sequence). This CDR3 is 14 amino acids long.

This clone was counted a single time. The rearrangement joins TRBV5-1 to TRBJ1-1, with 10 bases identical to TRBD1. Per germline, CDR1 SGHRS and CDR2 YFSETQ. The J segment lost 6 bases and the V segment lost 6 bases, leaving 11 bases of the junction unmatched. This CDR3 is built from 15 residues. The CDR3 here is CASTQVGGTGAEAFF. Here the CDR3 DNA reads TGCGCCAGCACCCAGGTGGGAGGGACAGGGGCTGAAGCTTTCTTT.

This chain links TRBV21-1 with TRBJ2-3; TRBD1 is the table's D call, not checked against the DNA. TRBV21-1 is designated a pseudogene. The CDR3 sequence is 15 residues long. The CDR3 DNA reads as TGTGCCAGCAGCTCTCGACAGGGGTGGACAGATACGCAGTATTTT. It yields the protein CASSSRQGWTDTQYF.

V is TRBV6-5 and J is TRBJ1-1; TRBD1 agrees at 7 bases. This CDR3 comprises 15 residues. CDR1 is MNHEY, CDR2 SVGAGI, per germline. Trimming cost V 2 bases and J 0 bases; bases outside gene matches: 3. The CDR3 DNA is TGTGCCAGCAGTTACGGGGGACAGATGAACACTGAAGCTTTCTTT. Its protein product is CASSYGGQMNTEAFF.

The chain uses TRBV27 and TRBJ2-7, with D possibly matching TRBD1 (6 bases). In germline, CDR1 is MNHEY, CDR2 SMNVEV (reference sequence). The CDR3 contains 13 residues. The ends were cut back, 6 bases at V and 3 bases at J, with 12 bases in the middle. The CDR3 coding sequence is TGTGCCAGCAGCCCAAGGGGGTTCTACGAGCAGTACTTC. Its protein product is CASSPRGFYEQYF.

This chain uses TRBV5-1 with TRBJ2-2; tentative D call: TRBD1 (6 bases). This CDR3 is 14 amino acids long. Germline CDR1 is SGHRS and CDR2 is YFSETQ. Trimming took 9 bases from V and 0 from J, leaving 12 bases between them. CDR3 coding DNA: TGCGCCACAGGGGCCTACCCGAACACCGGGGAGCTGTTTTTT. This translates into CATGAYPNTGELFF.

The gene calls are TRBV13 and TRBJ1-1; D gene uncertain. Trimming took off 5 bases at V and 0 bases at J, with 16 bases between the two ends. The CDR3 length is 16 residues. Germline lookup yields CDR1 PRHDT and CDR2 FYEKMQ (reference sequence). The CDR3 DNA follows: TGTGCCAGCAGCCATGTTGGTAAGAGCGTGAACACTGAAGCTTTCTTT. Translated: CASSHVGKSVNTEAFF.

This chain uses TRBV5-1 with TRBJ2-1, with D perhaps assigned TRBD1 or TRBD2 (7 bases each). V shed 4 bases and J shed 1 base, with 15 bases lying between them. This CDR3 is built from 16 residues. Per the germline V gene, CDR1 is SGHRS and CDR2 is YFSETQ. CDR3 protein: CASSTRQGGSYNEQFF. Here the CDR3 DNA reads TGCGCCAGCAGCACGCGTCAGGGGGGGTCCTACAATGAGCAGTTCTTC. Full variable domain (remainder filled in from reference TRBV5-1 and TRBJ2-1): KAGVTQTPRYLIKTRGQQVTLSCSPISGHRSVSWYQQTPGQGLQFLFEYFSETQRNKGNFPGRFSGRQFSNSRSEMNVSTLELGDSALYLCASSTRQGGSYNEQFFGPGTRLTVL.

The chain combines TRBV6-6 with TRBJ2-1; possible D gene TRBD2, 5 bases. V lost 8 bases, J lost 8 bases, and 16 bases lay in between. Germline V gene data show CDR1 as MNHNY and CDR2 as SVGAGI (reference sequence). The CDR3 is 13 amino acids. CDR3 region: CASGRARQDEQFF. CDR3 bases: TGTGCCAGCGGGCGGGCACGCCAGGATGAGCAGTTCTTC.

The chain carries TRBV10-3 and TRBJ1-2, with TRBD1 matching over 7 bases. V gave up 0 bases and J gave up 6 bases; unmatched junction bases: 7. CDR1 is ENHRY, CDR2 SYGVKD, per germline. The CDR3 consists of 15 residues. DNA of the CDR3: TGTGCCATCAGTGAGTCGACAGGGAGGAGTGATGGCTACACCTTC. Its translation is CAISESTGRSDGYTF.

The chain has TRBV7-8 and TRBJ1-2; D possibly corresponds to TRBD1 (5 bases). The germline V gene encodes CDR1 SGHVS and CDR2 FQNEAQ. V shed 0 bases and J shed 4 bases, with 12 bases lying between them. The CDR3 is 15 residues long. Here the CDR3 DNA reads TGTGCCAGCAGCTTAGCTGGGGGTACGAGCTATGGCTACACCTTC. Amino acid sequence: CASSLAGGTSYGYTF.

The rearrangement joins TRBV7-2 to TRBJ2-1; no clear D. The germline V gene has CDR1 SGHTA and CDR2 FQGNSA. V dropped 5 bases and J dropped 1 base, with 18 bases sitting between them. The length of the CDR3 is 17 residues. CDR3 in amino acids: CASSLIPTGWSYNEQFF. The CDR3 DNA is TGTGCCAGCAGCCTTATCCCGACGGGTTGGTCCTACAATGAGCAGTTCTTC.

This clone occurred once. The gene calls are TRBV6-4 and TRBJ2-3; 8 bases are a match to TRBD2. Germline CDR1 reads MRHNA; CDR2 reads SNTAGT. Trimming at V came to 3 bases and at J to 4 bases, leaving 6 bases not matched to a gene. The length of the CDR3 is 15 residues. This CDR3 is CASSERGLGADTQYF. The CDR3 coding sequence is TGTGCCAGCAGTGAAAGGGGACTAGGGGCAGATACGCAGTATTTT.

The V and J genes are TRBV5-4 and TRBJ2-3; D is unclear. The CDR3 totals 15 residues. V shed 4 bases and J shed 0 bases, with 12 bases lying between them. Germline CDR1 SGHNT, CDR2 YYREEE (reference sequence). DNA of the CDR3: TGTGCCAGCAGCGTACACGGCGGCAGCACAGATACGCAGTATTTT. It encodes CASSVHGGSTDTQYF.

This chain links TRBV29-1 with TRBJ1-2; tentative D call: TRBD1 (6 bases). The CDR3 runs to 13 residues. V was shortened by 7 bases and J by 4 bases, with 16 bases between the two germline ends. CDR1 SQVTM and CDR2 ANQGSEA come from the germline V gene. CDR3 sequence reads: CSASDSRTYGYTF. The DNA of the CDR3 is TGCAGCGCCTCGGACAGTCGTACCTATGGCTACACCTTC.

This clone appeared a single time. The V and J genes are TRBV7-3 and TRBJ2-7, with 8 bases matching TRBD2. CDR1 is SGHTA and CDR2 is FQGTGA in the germline V gene. The CDR3 is 15 residues long. Unmatched junction bases numbered 8, after V lost 5 bases and J lost 2 bases. The CDR3: CASSPLAGPTYEQYF. Written as DNA, the CDR3 is TGTGCCAGCAGCCCTCTAGCGGGTCCGACCTACGAGCAGTACTTC. Based on the CDR3 plus reference TRBV7-3 and TRBJ2-7, the full variable domain is GAGVSQTPSNKVTEKGKYVELRCDPISGHTALYWYRQSLGQGPEFLIYFQGTGAADDSGLPNDRFFAVRPEGSVSTLKIQRTERGDSAVYLCASSPLAGPTYEQYFGPGTRLTVT.

The chain is built from TRBV9 and TRBJ2-5, with D uncertain. CDR1 and CDR2 from the germline V gene are SGDLS and YYNGEE. The CDR3 extends over 15 amino acids. V gave up 4 bases and J gave up 5 bases, with 18 bases separating them. CDR3 amino acids: CASSPGPLPSETQYF. The CDR3 nucleotides are TGTGCCAGCAGCCCCGGGCCTCTCCCATCCGAGACCCAGTACTTC.